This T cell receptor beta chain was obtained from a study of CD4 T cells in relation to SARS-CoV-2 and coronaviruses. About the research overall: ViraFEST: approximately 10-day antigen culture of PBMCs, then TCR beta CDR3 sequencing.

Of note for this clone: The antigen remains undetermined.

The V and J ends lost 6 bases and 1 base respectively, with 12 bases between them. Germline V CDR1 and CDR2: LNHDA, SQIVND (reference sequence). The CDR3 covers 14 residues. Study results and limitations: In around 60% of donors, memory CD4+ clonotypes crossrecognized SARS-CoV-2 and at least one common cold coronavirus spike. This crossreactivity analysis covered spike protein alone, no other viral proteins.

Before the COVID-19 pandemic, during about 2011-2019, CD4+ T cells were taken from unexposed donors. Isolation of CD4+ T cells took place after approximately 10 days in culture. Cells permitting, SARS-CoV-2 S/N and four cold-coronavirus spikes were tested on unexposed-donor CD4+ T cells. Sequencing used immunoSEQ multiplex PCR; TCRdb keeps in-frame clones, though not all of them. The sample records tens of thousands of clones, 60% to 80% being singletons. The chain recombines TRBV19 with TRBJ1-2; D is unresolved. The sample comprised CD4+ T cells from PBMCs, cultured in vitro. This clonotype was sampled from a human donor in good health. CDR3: CASRRTEVNYGYTF. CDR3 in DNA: TGTGCCAGTAGAAGGACTGAAGTTAACTATGGCTACACCTTC.